These 4 T cell receptor beta chains originate from one sample sequenced in a study of spatial heterogeneity in lung cancer (dated by TCRdb to about 2019). To prepare the library, 5' RACE was applied. Data came from a NextSeq 500. TCRdb redid the processing of the public reads, applying fastp at Q25 and MiXCR, and retained in-frame beta chains. One record per CDR3 amino acid sequence lists the most common genes and DNA. This sample is represented by over 70,000 distinct CDR3 sequences; 7.5% to 10% of them were singletons. More than 1.5% of the sample goes to the ten largest clones. This specimen's time point label, per the study, means: blood at routine non-recurrence follow-up after resection. The sequencing here drew on PBMCs, taken at follow-up. All receptors derive from a female donor with early-stage non-small cell lung cancer.

The rearrangement joins TRBV3-1 to TRBJ2-1, with TRBD2 matching over 8 bases. The ends lost 0 bases at V and 8 bases at J; junction bases unmatched: 3. CDR3 length equals 14 residues. Germline V gives CDR1 LGHDT, CDR2 YNNKEL (reference sequence). CDR3 loop: CASSQDREGYEQFF. The CDR3 nucleotides read TGTGCCAGCAGCCAAGACCGGGAGGGGTATGAGCAGTTCTTC.

There are many counts of this clonotype. V usage is TRBV10-1 and J usage is TRBJ2-1, with D possibly TRBD2 on 6 matching bases. The ends were cut back, 3 bases at V and 5 bases at J, with 14 bases in the middle. This CDR3 has 15 amino acids. From germline, CDR1 is WNHNN and CDR2 SYGVQD (reference sequence). The CDR3 bases are TGCGCCAGCAGTGATGGGAAGGGGAGGAACAATGAGCAGTTCTTC. It codes for CASSDGKGRNNEQFF.

This clonotype was seen repeatedly, ten times or more. V and J are TRBV16 and TRBJ1-2; no firm D call. Trimming took 2 bases from V and 4 from J, leaving 14 bases between them. CDR1 is KGHSY, CDR2 FQNENV, per germline. This CDR3 contains 15 residues. This CDR3 is CASSQPEQWVYGYTF. The CDR3, as DNA: TGTGCCAGCAGCCAACCCGAGCAGTGGGTCTATGGCTACACCTTC.

This clonotype was counted many times. This chain connects TRBV19 to TRBJ2-7; D is unresolved. This CDR3 region has 14 residues. CDR1 and CDR2 (germline): LNHDA, SQIVND (reference sequence). The V end was cut by 6 bases, the J end by 0 bases, with 12 bases between. CDR3 in DNA: TGTGCCAGTAGCGCGGACCGTAGCTCCTACGAGCAGTACTTC. This translates into CASSADRSSYEQYF.